This TCR beta chain is drawn from a study of blood T cell repertoires in COVID-19. As for the study in general: The origin of the acute and convalescent COVID-19 samples was the United States, Italy and Spain. Sources were T cells, B-cell-depleted T cells, or PBMCs; the material itself was cDNA or gDNA.

The count of this clone is one. Per the authors' pipeline: Estimation of nucleated cell counts relied on the amplification of reference gene primers. TCRdb's table, derived via immunoSEQ multiplex PCR, lists solely in-frame clones and lacks some. That table is the source of V, J and clone size, and D and trimming were worked out from the DNA. The sample lists approximately 190,000 clones; about 85% were seen once. V lost 0 bases to trimming and J lost 4 bases, with 10 bases between them. Germline CDR1 and CDR2: SGDLS and YYNGEE. CDR3 length: 14 residues. This clonotype originated in a human donor in a cohort sampled during active COVID-19. Source material: peripheral blood. The J gene is TRBJ1-1, the V gene TRBV9; D not certain. DNA of the CDR3: TGTGCCAGCAGCGTAGTTCACGGTGGCACTGAAGCTTTCTTT. This gives the protein CASSVVHGGTEAFF. The full variable domain, completed using reference TRBV9 and TRBJ1-1, is DSGVTQTPKHLITATGQRVTLRCSPRSGDLSVYWYQQSLDQGLQFLIQYYNGEERAKGNILERFSAQQFPDLHSELNLSSLELGDSALYFCASSVVHGGTEAFFGQGTRLTVV.